A single T cell receptor beta chain is shown here with its context. What it recognizes is unknown. This specimen belongs to a study of identical twins. Study-wide findings and caveats: Among monozygotic twins, out-of-frame TCR alpha sharing exceeded what models predicted.

V was trimmed by 6 bases and J by 7 bases, leaving 14 bases between them. Germline CDR1 and CDR2: SGHRS and YFSETQ. This CDR3 region has 13 residues. One entry per CDR3 protein results from TCRdb running MiXCR on the 5' RACE reads. The table includes about 530,000 distinct CDR3 sequences, about 22% detected once. Everyone who gave samples was a healthy Caucasian. This sample also appeared in a second study, on yellow fever vaccine responses in identical twins.

The sample consisted of CD4+ T cells sorted from blood. The rearrangement uses TRBV5-1 and TRBJ2-1; D not resolved. This clonotype was sampled from a woman aged 18-30 years in good health. DNA of the CDR3: TGCGCCAGCAACTCACTTGGTAGGAATGAGCAGTTCTTC. Its translation is CASNSLGRNEQFF.